These T cell receptor beta chains were read from a single sample in a study of shared clonotypes between healthy human individuals. The method was immunoSEQ multiplex PCR; TCRdb's version includes in-frame clones alone and lacks a portion of them. Here the sample spans roughly 2.1 million clones, approximately 94% being singletons. The sample consisted of naive CD8+ T cells from PBMCs. These TCRs come from a man aged 18-30 years in good health. Some clones in this sample may be carry-over from other donors' samples. Both conserved end residues are part of each CDR3. A D gene is named only where the DNA matches it firmly. A clone size is listed for some rows: how often the clone was seen (once, few, many), or a class if it is expanded.

size,V,D,J,CDR3,DNA
NA,TRBV7-2,NA,TRBJ1-2,CASSPREPNYGYTF,TGTGCCAGCAGCCCGCGGGAGCCTAACTATGGCTACACCTTC
NA,TRBV5-5,TRBD1,TRBJ2-1,CASLRQGSPYNEQFF,TGTGCCAGCTTGCGACAGGGGAGCCCTTACAATGAGCAGTTCTTC
NA,TRBV5-1,TRBD2,TRBJ2-2,CASNYGLAGSNTGELFF,TGCGCCAGCAACTACGGACTAGCGGGATCGAACACCGGGGAGCTGTTTTTT
NA,TRBV6-5,NA,TRBJ2-1,CASSYGDGGNEQFF,TGTGCCAGCAGTTACGGAGACGGCGGCAATGAGCAGTTCTTC
once,TRBV7-9,NA,TRBJ2-3,CASSIRDRDTQYF,TGTGCCAGCAGCATACGGGACCGAGATACGCAGTATTTT
NA,TRBV27,NA,TRBJ1-4,CASSLLPPRSEKLFF,TGTGCCAGCAGTTTATTGCCCCCCCGATCGGAGAAACTGTTTTTT
NA,TRBV27,NA,TRBJ1-2,CASSFRQSPSYGYTF,TGTGCCAGCAGTTTTCGACAGTCCCCCTCCTATGGCTACACCTTC
NA,TRBV28,NA,TRBJ2-2,CASSRDPYTGELFF,TGTGCCAGCAGTCGCGACCCTTACACCGGGGAGCTGTTTTTT
NA,TRBV19,NA,TRBJ2-1,CASSIGGQAYNEQFF,TGTGCCAGTAGTATAGGGGGGCAAGCTTACAATGAGCAGTTCTTC
NA,TRBV4-2,NA,TRBJ2-2,CASSQPPGLGSTGELFF,TGTGCCAGCAGCCAACCCCCGGGGTTGGGGAGCACCGGGGAGCTGTTTTTT
NA,TRBV15,NA,TRBJ1-2,CATSRDPADNYGYTF,TGTGCCACCAGCAGAGATCCCGCCGATAACTATGGCTACACCTTC
NA,TRBV29-1,NA,TRBJ1-4,CSVDRGLGELFF,TGCAGCGTTGACAGGGGCCTCGGGGAACTGTTTTTT
NA,TRBV5-1,TRBD1,TRBJ2-2,CASSLVSRDRGTGELFF,TGCGCCAGCAGCTTGGTTTCCCGGGACAGAGGAACCGGGGAGCTGTTTTTT
NA,TRBV27,NA,TRBJ2-7,CASSLLSAEPGYEQYF,TGTGCCAGCAGTTTACTGTCTGCAGAACCGGGTTACGAGCAGTACTTC
NA,TRBV30,TRBD1,TRBJ2-1,CAWSVTGGSYNEQFF,TGTGCCTGGAGTGTCACAGGGGGCTCCTACAATGAGCAGTTCTTC
NA,TRBV5-4,NA,TRBJ2-5,CASSLVPGSGETQYF,TGTGCCAGCAGCTTGGTGCCAGGGTCAGGGGAGACCCAGTACTTC
NA,TRBV7-3,TRBD2,TRBJ2-1,CASSPQAGGHNEQFF,TGTGCCAGCAGCCCCCAGGCGGGAGGGCACAATGAGCAGTTCTTC
NA,TRBV13,NA,TRBJ2-7,CASSLAGPDEQYF,TGTGCCAGCAGCTTAGCGGGACCGGACGAGCAGTACTTC
once,TRBV9,NA,TRBJ2-7,CASSPASGVRGQYF,TGTGCCAGCAGCCCGGCTTCGGGAGTTAGAGGGCAGTACTTC
once,TRBV25-1,NA,TRBJ2-2,CASSRGSNTGELFF,TGTGCCAGCTCTCGCGGGTCGAACACCGGGGAGCTGTTTTTT
NA,TRBV27,NA,TRBJ2-7,CASSLSWAERYEQYF,TGTGCCAGCAGTTTATCTTGGGCTGAGCGGTACGAGCAGTACTTC
NA,TRBV27,TRBD1,TRBJ2-7,CASRHTGTGVYEQYF,TGTGCCAGCAGGCACACCGGGACAGGGGTCTACGAGCAGTACTTC